The 8 T cell receptor beta chains presented below share a single source sample, sequenced in a study of T cell clones after liver transplantation. Profiled with immunoSEQ multiplex PCR; TCRdb holds only in-frame clones, not every one. This table holds 60,000 or so clones, about two thirds found once. The specimen was CD4+ T cells from blood, collected before liver transplant. The origin of the receptors is a human donor who received a liver transplant.

The chain couples TRBV27 to TRBJ1-6; 9 bases agree with TRBD1. The CDR3 length is 16 residues. Germline-derived CDR1 and CDR2 are MNHEY and SMNVEV (reference sequence). V shed 7 bases, J shed 7 bases, and the junction held 11 bases outside the gene matches. DNA for the CDR3: TGTGCCAGCACAGCCTTGACAGGGGGTACGAATTCACCCCTCCACTTT. Protein sequence: CASTALTGGTNSPLHF.

CDR3 nucleotides: TGTGCCAGCAGTAAGAAGGCAGGCCTCTTGGTGCGTCAAGAGACCCAGTACTTC. Encoded protein: CASSKKAGLLVRQETQYF. The rearrangement uses TRBV5-6 and TRBJ2-5; no definite D call. From germline, CDR1 is SGHDT and CDR2 YYEEEE. CDR3 length equals 18 residues. The ends were cut back, 5 bases at V and 2 bases at J, with 25 bases in the middle.

The V and J genes are TRBV30 and TRBJ1-5; D unclear. From germline, CDR1 is GTSNPN and CDR2 SVGIG (reference sequence). Trimming removed 2 bases at V and 5 bases at J, with 10 bases between. The length of the CDR3 is 13 residues. The CDR3 region has the DNA TGTGCCTGGAGTAGAACAACCGATCAGCCCCAGCATTTT. Protein sequence: CAWSRTTDQPQHF.

The rearrangement joins TRBV7-7 to TRBJ1-1; D is uncertain. Trimming stripped 2 bases from V and 1 base from J, with 5 bases between. Per germline, CDR1 SSHAT and CDR2 FNYEAQ (reference sequence). The CDR3 contains 13 residues. This chain's CDR3 is CASSLQENTEAFF. The CDR3 nucleotides read TGTGCCAGCAGCTTACAGGAGAACACTGAAGCTTTCTTT. Combining the CDR3 with reference TRBV7-7 and TRBJ1-1 gives the whole variable domain GAGVSQSPRYKVTKRGQDVTLRCDPISSHATLYWYQQALGQGPEFLTYFNYEAQPDKSGLPSDRFSAERPEGSISTLTIQRTEQRDSAMYRCASSLQENTEAFFGQGTRLTVV.

The rearrangement uses TRBV28 and TRBJ1-1, with D possibly being TRBD1 (5 bases). In germline, CDR1 is MDHEN, CDR2 SYDVKM. This CDR3 comprises 14 residues. Trimming took 10 bases from V and 4 from J, leaving 19 bases between them. Here the CDR3 reads CAITKIQGGTEAFF. As DNA, the CDR3 is TGTGCCATCACGAAAATTCAGGGAGGCACTGAAGCTTTCTTT. Variable domain in full (rest from reference TRBV28 and TRBJ1-1): DVKVTQSSRYLVKRTGEKVFLECVQDMDHENMFWYRQDPGLGLRLIYFSYDVKMKEKGDIPEGYSVSREKKERFSLILESASTNQTSMYLCAITKIQGGTEAFFGQGTRLTVV.

The table lists this clone with a few counts. The V call is TRBV6-5, the J call TRBJ1-1, with D unresolved. Germline values: CDR1 MNHEY, CDR2 SVGAGI. The CDR3 runs 13 residues. V lost 2 bases and J 6 bases, leaving 10 bases between the germline ends. The DNA of the CDR3 is TGTGCCAGCAGTTACCAAAGCGGGTCTGAAGCTTTCTTT. This translates into CASSYQSGSEAFF.

The rearrangement links TRBV6-1 to TRBJ2-2; 15 nucleotides match TRBD2. The CDR3 extends over 15 amino acids. The germline gives CDR1 MNHNS, CDR2 SASEGT. With 7 bases clipped from V and 7 bases from J, the junction kept 4 bases outside the gene matches. This CDR3 is CASMGTSGGFGELFF. The CDR3 coding sequence is TGTGCCAGCATGGGGACTAGCGGGGGGTTCGGGGAGCTGTTTTTT.

The chain employs TRBV5-4 and TRBJ1-1; unclear D gene. The V gene lost 0 bases and the J gene lost 0 bases, with 6 bases spanning the gap. The germline V gene has CDR1 SGHNT and CDR2 YYREEE (reference sequence). The CDR3 contains 14 residues. As DNA, the CDR3 is TGTGCCAGCAGCTTGGGGCAGGTGAACACTGAAGCTTTCTTT. Its protein is CASSLGQVNTEAFF.